Following are 4 T cell receptor beta chains from one sample sequenced in a study of blood T cells in healthy people across ages. A J-beta primer mix and a sample-barcoded 5' primer were used in a second PCR of about 7 to 12 cycles. MiXCR was run by TCRdb on the 5' RACE reads, yielding one entry per CDR3 protein. The table includes about 1.4 million distinct CDR3 sequences, around 55% detected once. The sample consisted of blood. These receptors were obtained from a young man in good health.

In its sample, this clonotype was seen a few times. The chain employs TRBV15 and TRBJ1-4; D not resolved. Germline V gene lookup returns CDR1 LNHNV and CDR2 YYDKDF (reference sequence). The V end was cut by 3 bases, the J end by 0 bases, with 8 bases between. This CDR3 spans 15 amino acids. The CDR3 here is CATSRPSATNEKLFF. The CDR3 coding sequence is TGTGCCACCAGCAGGCCTAGCGCAACTAATGAAAAACTGTTTTTT.

This clonotype showed up just a few times. V gene TRBV4-1 combines with J gene TRBJ2-7, with D possibly TRBD2 on 5 matching bases. The V gene lost 5 bases and the J gene lost 2 bases, with 16 bases spanning the gap. In germline, CDR1 is MGHRA, CDR2 YSYEKL. The CDR3 length is 15 residues. This chain's CDR3 is CASSVSVAPTYEQYF. CDR3 sequence (DNA): TGCGCCAGCAGCGTCTCCGTAGCGCCCACCTACGAGCAGTACTTC.

This clonotype was observed once. The CDR3 is CASSSSVGAGANVLTF. CDR3 nucleotide sequence: TGTGCCAGCAGCTCCTCAGTCGGTGCCGGGGCCAACGTCCTGACTTTC. The chain recombines TRBV5-6 with TRBJ2-6; D uncertain. The CDR3 runs to 16 residues. Trimming took 3 bases from V and 4 from J, leaving 14 bases between them. The germline V gene has CDR1 SGHDT and CDR2 YYEEEE.

The chain couples TRBV4-1 to TRBJ2-7, with D possibly TRBD1 on 6 matching bases. V shed 4 bases and J shed 1 base, with 17 bases lying between them. From germline, CDR1 is MGHRA and CDR2 YSYEKL. This CDR3 has 16 amino acids. CDR3 nucleotide sequence: TGCGCCAGCAGCCTTCCCGGACAGTCTCTATCCTACGAGCAGTACTTC. Translated: CASSLPGQSLSYEQYF.